The clone carrying this TCR beta chain has just one count. Germline CDR1 and CDR2: KGHDR and SFDVKD. CDR3 size: 15 residues. Trimming removed 2 bases from V and 0 bases from J, with 8 bases in between. Under the authors' procedure: Estimation of nucleated cell counts relied on the amplification of reference gene primers. Clones were sequenced by immunoSEQ multiplex PCR, and TCRdb holds only the in-frame ones, with some missing. The V and J calls and clone size were taken over from that table, and D and trimming were inferred from the DNA. The table records fewer than 110,000 clones, about 90% of them present only once. These data come from a study of blood T cell repertoires in COVID-19. Study background: PBMCs, B-cell-depleted T cells, or T cells were the source of the cDNA or gDNA that made up the material.

The sequencing sample was made of peripheral blood. This rearrangement joins TRBV24-1 to TRBJ2-3; D not certain. This TCR was recovered from a man in his fifties or sixties in a cohort sampled during active COVID-19. The CDR3, as DNA: TGTGCCACCAGTGATTACAGCTATAGCACAGATACGCAGTATTTT. It specifies CATSDYSYSTDTQYF.